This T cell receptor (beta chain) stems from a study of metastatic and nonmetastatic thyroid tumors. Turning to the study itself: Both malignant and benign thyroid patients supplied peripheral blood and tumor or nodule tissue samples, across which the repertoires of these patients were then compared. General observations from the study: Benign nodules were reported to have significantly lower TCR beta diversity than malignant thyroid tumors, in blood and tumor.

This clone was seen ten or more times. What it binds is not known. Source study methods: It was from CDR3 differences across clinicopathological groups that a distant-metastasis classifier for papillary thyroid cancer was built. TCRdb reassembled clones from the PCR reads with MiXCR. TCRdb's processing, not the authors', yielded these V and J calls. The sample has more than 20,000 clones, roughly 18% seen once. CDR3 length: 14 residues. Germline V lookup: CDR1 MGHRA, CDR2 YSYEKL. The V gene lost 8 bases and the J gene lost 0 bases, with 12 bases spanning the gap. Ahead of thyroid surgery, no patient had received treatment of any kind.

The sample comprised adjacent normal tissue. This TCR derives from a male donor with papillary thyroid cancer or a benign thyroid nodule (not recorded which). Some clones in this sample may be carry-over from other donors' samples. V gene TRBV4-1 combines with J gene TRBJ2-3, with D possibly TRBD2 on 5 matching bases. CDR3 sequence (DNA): TGCGCCAGCCAGTGGACTCCTAGCACAGATACGCAGTATTTT. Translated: CASQWTPSTDTQYF.